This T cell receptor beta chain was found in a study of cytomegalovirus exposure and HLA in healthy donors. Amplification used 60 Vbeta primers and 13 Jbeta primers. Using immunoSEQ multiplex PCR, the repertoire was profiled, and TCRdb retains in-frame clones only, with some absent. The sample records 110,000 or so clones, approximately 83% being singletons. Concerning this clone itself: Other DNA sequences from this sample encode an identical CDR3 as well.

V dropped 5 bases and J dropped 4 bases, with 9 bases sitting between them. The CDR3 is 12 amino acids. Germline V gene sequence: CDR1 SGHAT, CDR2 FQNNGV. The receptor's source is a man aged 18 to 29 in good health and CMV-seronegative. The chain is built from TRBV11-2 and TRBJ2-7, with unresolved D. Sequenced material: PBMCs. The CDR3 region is CASSPPGYEQYF. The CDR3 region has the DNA TGTGCCAGCAGCCCCCCCGGTTACGAGCAGTACTTC.